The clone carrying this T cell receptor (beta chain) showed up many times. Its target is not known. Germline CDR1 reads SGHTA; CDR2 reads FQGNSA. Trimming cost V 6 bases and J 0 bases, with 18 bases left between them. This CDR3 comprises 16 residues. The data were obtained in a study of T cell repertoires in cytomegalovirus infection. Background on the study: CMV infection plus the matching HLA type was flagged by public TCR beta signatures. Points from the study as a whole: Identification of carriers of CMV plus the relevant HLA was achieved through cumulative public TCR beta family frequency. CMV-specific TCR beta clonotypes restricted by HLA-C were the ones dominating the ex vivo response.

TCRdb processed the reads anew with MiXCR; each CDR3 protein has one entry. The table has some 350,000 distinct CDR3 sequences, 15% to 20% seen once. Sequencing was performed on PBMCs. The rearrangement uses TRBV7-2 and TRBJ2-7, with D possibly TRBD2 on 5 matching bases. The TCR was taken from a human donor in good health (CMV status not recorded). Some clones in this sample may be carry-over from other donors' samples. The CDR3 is CASSPRERQGSYEQYF. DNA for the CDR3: TGTGCCAGCAGTCCAAGGGAGCGTCAAGGCTCCTACGAGCAGTACTTC.